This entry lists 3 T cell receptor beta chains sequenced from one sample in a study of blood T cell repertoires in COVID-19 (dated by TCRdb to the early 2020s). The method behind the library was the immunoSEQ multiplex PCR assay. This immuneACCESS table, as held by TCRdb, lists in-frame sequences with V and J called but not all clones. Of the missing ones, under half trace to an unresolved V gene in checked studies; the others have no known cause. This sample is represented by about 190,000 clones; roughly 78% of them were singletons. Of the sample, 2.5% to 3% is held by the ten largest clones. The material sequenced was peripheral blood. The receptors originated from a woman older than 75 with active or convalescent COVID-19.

This CDR3 reads CASSQLKDWDRVSQPQHF. The CDR3 DNA reads as TGTGCCAGCAGCCAACTAAAGGATTGGGACAGGGTTAGTCAGCCCCAGCATTTT. This chain uses TRBV11-3 with TRBJ1-5; 9 nucleotides line up with TRBD1. In germline, CDR1 is SGHNT, CDR2 YENEEA. V shed 5 bases and J 6 bases; nucleotides not matched to a gene: 17. The CDR3 is 18 amino acids.

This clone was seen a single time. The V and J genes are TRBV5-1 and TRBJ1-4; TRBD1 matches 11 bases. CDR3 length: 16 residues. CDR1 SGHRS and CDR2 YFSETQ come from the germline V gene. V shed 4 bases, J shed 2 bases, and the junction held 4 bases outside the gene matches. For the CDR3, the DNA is TGCGCCAGCAGCCTTGGACAGGGGGCGACTAATGAAAAACTGTTTTTT. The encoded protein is CASSLGQGATNEKLFF. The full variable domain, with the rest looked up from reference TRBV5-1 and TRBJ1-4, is KAGVTQTPRYLIKTRGQQVTLSCSPISGHRSVSWYQQTPGQGLQFLFEYFSETQRNKGNFPGRFSGRQFSNSRSEMNVSTLELGDSALYLCASSLGQGATNEKLFFGSGTQLSVL.

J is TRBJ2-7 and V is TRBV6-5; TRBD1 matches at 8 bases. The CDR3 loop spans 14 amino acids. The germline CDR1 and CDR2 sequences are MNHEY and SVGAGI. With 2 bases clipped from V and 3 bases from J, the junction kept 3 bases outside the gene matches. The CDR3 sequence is CASSYNRGVYEQYF. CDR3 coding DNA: TGTGCCAGCAGTTACAACAGGGGGGTCTACGAGCAGTACTTC.